Sequencing of this TCR beta chain was carried out in a study of CD8 T cells in ankylosing spondylitis. Study-wide points: Among TCR beta sequences, a motif of several highly homologous variants appeared characteristic of ankylosing spondylitis blood.

This clonotype was counted a few times. Its antigen is unidentified. Quantitative 5'-RACE was performed with molecular barcodes, and it yielded the TCR beta libraries. MiXCR, run by TCRdb on the 5' RACE reads, gives a single entry per CDR3 protein. The table records 380,000 or so distinct CDR3 sequences, 20% of them present only once. Germline V gives CDR1 MDHEN, CDR2 SYDVKM. This CDR3 comprises 11 residues. V was shortened by 6 bases and J by 7 bases, with 4 bases between the two germline ends. The specimen was blood, either unsorted or a sorted T cell fraction (not recorded which). The chain links TRBV28 to TRBJ1-6, with no clear D. The TCR originated in a male donor with ankylosing spondylitis or in good health (not recorded which). The CDR3 sequence is CASRGNSPLHF. The CDR3 bases are TGTGCCAGCAGGGGGAATTCACCCCTCCACTTT.